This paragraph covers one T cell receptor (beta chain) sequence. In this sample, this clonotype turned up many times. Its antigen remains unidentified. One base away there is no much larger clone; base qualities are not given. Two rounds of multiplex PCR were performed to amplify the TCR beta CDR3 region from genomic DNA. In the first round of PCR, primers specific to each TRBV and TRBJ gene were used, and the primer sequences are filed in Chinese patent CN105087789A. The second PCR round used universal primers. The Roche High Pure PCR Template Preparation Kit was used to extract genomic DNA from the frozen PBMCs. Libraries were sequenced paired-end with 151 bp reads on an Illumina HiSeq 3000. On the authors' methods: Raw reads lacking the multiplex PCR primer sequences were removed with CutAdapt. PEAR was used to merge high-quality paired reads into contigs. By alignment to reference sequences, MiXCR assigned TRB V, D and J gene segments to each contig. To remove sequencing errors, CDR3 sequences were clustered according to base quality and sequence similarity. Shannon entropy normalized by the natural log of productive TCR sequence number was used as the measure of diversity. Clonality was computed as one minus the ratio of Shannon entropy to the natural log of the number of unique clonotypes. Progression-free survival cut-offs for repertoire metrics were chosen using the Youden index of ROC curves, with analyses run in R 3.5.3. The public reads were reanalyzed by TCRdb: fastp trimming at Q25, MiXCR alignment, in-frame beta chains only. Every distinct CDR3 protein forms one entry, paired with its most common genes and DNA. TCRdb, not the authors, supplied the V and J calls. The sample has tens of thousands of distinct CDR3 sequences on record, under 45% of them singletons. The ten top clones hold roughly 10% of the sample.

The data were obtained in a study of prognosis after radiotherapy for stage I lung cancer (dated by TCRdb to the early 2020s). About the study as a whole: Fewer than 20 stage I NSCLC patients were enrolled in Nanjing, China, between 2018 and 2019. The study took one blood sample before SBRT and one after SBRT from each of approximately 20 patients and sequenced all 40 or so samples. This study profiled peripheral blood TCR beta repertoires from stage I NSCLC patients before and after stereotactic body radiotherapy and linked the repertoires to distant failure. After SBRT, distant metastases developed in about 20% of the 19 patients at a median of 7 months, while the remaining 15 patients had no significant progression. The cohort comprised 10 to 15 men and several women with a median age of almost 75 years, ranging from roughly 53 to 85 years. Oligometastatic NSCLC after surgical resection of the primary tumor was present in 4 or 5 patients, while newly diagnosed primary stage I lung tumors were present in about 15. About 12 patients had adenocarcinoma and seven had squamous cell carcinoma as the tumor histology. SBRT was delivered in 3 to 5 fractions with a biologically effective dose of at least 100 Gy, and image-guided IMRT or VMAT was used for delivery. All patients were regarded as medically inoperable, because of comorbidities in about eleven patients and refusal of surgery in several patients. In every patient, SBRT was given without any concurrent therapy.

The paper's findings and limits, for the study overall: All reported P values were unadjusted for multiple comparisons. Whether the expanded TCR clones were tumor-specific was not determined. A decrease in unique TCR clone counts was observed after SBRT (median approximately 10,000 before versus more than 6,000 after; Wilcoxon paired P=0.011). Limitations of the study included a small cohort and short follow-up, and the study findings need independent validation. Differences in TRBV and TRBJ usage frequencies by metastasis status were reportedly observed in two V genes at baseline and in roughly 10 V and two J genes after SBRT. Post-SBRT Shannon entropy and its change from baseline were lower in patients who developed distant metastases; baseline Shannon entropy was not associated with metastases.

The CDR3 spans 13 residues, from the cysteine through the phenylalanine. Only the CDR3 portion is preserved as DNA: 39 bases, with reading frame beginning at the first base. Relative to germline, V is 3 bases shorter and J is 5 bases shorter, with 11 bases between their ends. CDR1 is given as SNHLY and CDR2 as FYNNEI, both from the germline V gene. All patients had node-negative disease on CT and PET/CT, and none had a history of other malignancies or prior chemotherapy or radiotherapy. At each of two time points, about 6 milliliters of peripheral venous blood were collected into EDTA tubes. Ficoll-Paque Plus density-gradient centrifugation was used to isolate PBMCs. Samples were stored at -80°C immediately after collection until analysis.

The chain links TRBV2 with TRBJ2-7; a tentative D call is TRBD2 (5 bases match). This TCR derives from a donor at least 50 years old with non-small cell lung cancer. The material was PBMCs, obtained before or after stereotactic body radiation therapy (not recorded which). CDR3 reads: CASSDRGPHEQYF. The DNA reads TGTGCCAGCAGTGACCGGGGTCCCCACGAGCAGTACTTC.